The T cell receptor (beta chain) under discussion was sequenced for a study of cytomegalovirus exposure and HLA in healthy donors. Looking at the study overall: Earlier work reported 117 million unique TCR beta sequences from 150 million to 200 million T cells.

CDR3 length: 15 residues. From germline, CDR1 is SGHNT and CDR2 YENEEA. Trimming cost V 3 bases and J 7 bases, with 16 bases left between them. PCR employed 60 Vbeta and 13 Jbeta primers. The data were produced by immunoSEQ multiplex PCR, yet TCRdb's version contains in-frame clones alone and is incomplete. The sample includes about 270,000 clones, 80% to 90% seen only once; the top ten take roughly 4%. In regard to this clone: Its cognate antigen is unknown.

Study-wide points: Most TCR beta V segments were productive about 90% or about 30% of the time in an earlier analysis. For TCR beta chains, V- and J-gene trimming was later linked to a missense DCLRE1C variant. The study assumed roughly uniform donor sequencing depth for presence/absence analyses.

The chain carries TRBV11-3 and TRBJ2-1; D is unresolved. The sequenced material came from PBMCs. The TCR sequence derives from a man aged 40-55 years in good health and CMV-seropositive. DNA for the CDR3: TGTGCCAGCAGCTTGGATTCAAGGCCGGAGAATGAGCAGTTCTTC. Translating gives CASSLDSRPENEQFF. Full variable domain (remainder filled in from reference TRBV11-3 and TRBJ2-1): EAGVVQSPRYKIIEKKQPVAFWCNPISGHNTLYWYLQNLGQGPELLIRYENEEAVDDSQLPKDRFSAERLKGVDSTLKIQPAELGDSAVYLCASSLDSRPENEQFFGPGTRLTVL.